A selection of T cell receptor beta chains follows, all from one sample in a study of OX40 agonist ivuxolimab in advanced cancers. The protocol was immunoSEQ multiplex PCR, while the TCRdb copy is restricted to in-frame clones and leaves out a portion. Here the sample spans 9,000 to 13,000 clones, 78% being singletons. The sample here was CD4+ or CD8+ T cells sorted from blood, taken in a trial of the OX40 agonist ivuxolimab. The receptors shown here come from an adult with an advanced solid tumor such as melanoma, head and neck, liver or kidney cancer. Each CDR3 is given without its conserved first and last residue. Fields, in order: J gene, V gene, CDR3 protein.

TRBJ2-7 TRBV6-5 ASSLGGPLSYEQY
TRBJ2-3 TRBV27 ASSGGFAALLTDTQY
TRBJ2-5 TRBV9 ASSFHETSGQETQY
TRBJ2-7 TRBV19 ASTVALAGEGGGYEQY
TRBJ1-1 TRBV5-5 ASSPYSGTGAVEAF
TRBJ2-6 TRBV6-1 ASSEEDSSGANVLT
TRBJ2-5 TRBV7-3 ASSLGSADQETQY
TRBJ2-1 TRBV19 ASSSTGTTYNEQF
TRBJ2-1 TRBV12-5 ASAGDTYNEQF
TRBJ2-5 TRBV9 ASSSGTEETQY
TRBJ2-2 TRBV27 ASSFSGGANTGELF
TRBJ2-7 TRBV7-8 ASSWTSGFSYEQY
TRBJ1-1 TRBV27 ASSLTGVNTEAF
TRBJ2-7 TRBV6-1 ASSEHSGSSYEQY
TRBJ1-2 TRBV7-9 ASSLTPHGYT
TRBJ1-2 TRBV19 ASSIERDSNYGYT
TRBJ1-5 TRBV2 ASSDGDSNQPQH
TRBJ2-1 TRBV6-1 ASSEAISEAYNEQF
TRBJ1-1 TRBV5-1 ASSLWDQNTEAF
TRBJ2-3 TRBV7-7 ASSRDRDTDTQY
TRBJ2-5 TRBV11-3 ASSLGVFKGGEETQY
TRBJ1-1 TRBV10-1 ASSEFQEGAEGAEAF
TRBJ2-4 TRBV10-2 ASMAGGAKNIQY
TRBJ2-7 TRBV7-2 ASSWTSGGAQEQY